What follows are 20 T cell receptor beta chains derived from one specimen sequenced in a study of regulatory T cells in long-lasting Graves disease. TCR beta libraries were built with iRepertoire HTBI primers and Arm-PCR of CDR3 regions. One entry per CDR3 protein results from TCRdb running MiXCR on the multiplex PCR reads. Of roughly 380,000 distinct CDR3 sequences listed, less than 20% are singletons. As for time point: newly diagnosed GD, antithyroid drugs for less than 3 months. Making the TCR library involved RNA that had been extracted from PBMCs. The specimen was peripheral blood mononuclear cells (PBMCs), collected at new diagnosis, from a patient treated with antithyroid drugs. The receptors here all came from a female donor with Graves disease.

This chain links TRBV29-1 with TRBJ2-1, with D perhaps matching TRBD1 (5 bases). CDR1 is SQVTM, CDR2 ANQGSEA, per germline. With 4 bases removed from V and 9 bases from J, the gap between germline ends came to 13 bases. The CDR3 totals 12 residues. CDR3: CSVGTGVGEQFF. CDR3 in DNA: TGCAGCGTTGGAACAGGAGTAGGTGAGCAGTTCTTC.

V gene TRBV25-1 combines with J gene TRBJ1-6; the D is unclear. Germline CDR1 reads MGHDK; CDR2 reads SYGVNS. The CDR3 is made up of 14 amino acids. Trimming removed 1 base at V and 5 bases at J, with 6 bases between. The CDR3 region has the DNA TGTGCCAGCAGTGAATCGGAGAATAATTCACCCCTCCACTTT. It is translated as CASSESENNSPLHF.

This clonotype was counted at least ten times. The rearrangement links TRBV12-3 or TRBV12-4 to TRBJ1-2, with 7 bases lining up with TRBD1. V lost 1 base and J lost 4; bases outside the gene matches: 6. This CDR3 comprises 15 residues. The CDR3 coding sequence is TGTGCCAGCAGTTTAGGCAGGGGGATCAGCTATGGCTACACCTTC. Translation gives CASSLGRGISYGYTF.

Ten or more counts support this clonotype. The chain combines TRBV6-2 or TRBV6-3 with TRBJ1-1, with a weak D call TRBD1 (5 bases). Germline V gene lookup returns CDR1 MNHEY and CDR2 SVGEGT. This CDR3 has 13 residues. The V and J ends lost 7 bases and 3 bases respectively, with 12 bases between them. The CDR3 DNA reads TGTGCCAGCAACCAGGGAGTTTACACTGAAGCTTTCTTT. Translating it yields CASNQGVYTEAFF.

The CDR3 DNA follows: TGTGCCAGCAGCCAAAACCGGGCAGCTAATGAGCAGTTCTTC. Protein product: CASSQNRAANEQFF. V and J are TRBV7-2 and TRBJ2-1; D call uncertain. Trimming cost V 5 bases and J 7 bases, with 15 bases left between them. The CDR3 covers 14 residues. CDR1 is SGHTA, CDR2 FQGNSA, per germline.

This clonotype came up many times. V and J are TRBV28 and TRBJ2-7; D possibly corresponds to TRBD2 (5 bases). This CDR3 is 15 amino acids long. V was pared by 2 bases and J by 5 bases, with 16 bases between. The germline CDR1 and CDR2 sequences are MDHEN and SYDVKM. This CDR3 is CASSLNGVGLDEQYF. The CDR3 nucleotides read TGTGCCAGCAGTTTAAACGGGGTAGGACTCGACGAGCAGTACTTC.

This clonotype was seen ten or more times. The V call is TRBV27, the J call TRBJ2-3; 8 bases map to TRBD2. Per germline, CDR1 MNHEY and CDR2 SMNVEV (reference sequence). V was pared by 5 bases and J by 7 bases, with 11 bases of the junction left unmatched. The CDR3 has 15 amino acids. This CDR3 reads CASSSGGPPWYTQYF. DNA of the CDR3: TGTGCCAGCAGTAGCGGGGGTCCACCGTGGTATACGCAGTATTTT.

The chain combines TRBV18 with TRBJ2-7; D call uncertain. The germline V gene encodes CDR1 KGHSH and CDR2 LQKENI. V gave up 1 base and J gave up 2 bases, with 15 bases separating them. The CDR3 spans 16 residues. The CDR3 is CASSPRTVGGTYEQYF. DNA for the CDR3: TGTGCCAGCTCACCACGAACGGTCGGCGGTACCTACGAGCAGTACTTC.

This clonotype was seen ten or more times. The V and J genes are TRBV13 and TRBJ1-3; 8 bases line up with TRBD1. Germline lookup yields CDR1 PRHDT and CDR2 FYEKMQ (reference sequence). This CDR3 contains 15 residues. The J segment lost 4 bases and the V segment lost 4 bases, leaving 6 bases of the junction unmatched. Here the CDR3 reads CASSSRTGYGNTIYF. CDR3 nucleotides: TGTGCCAGCAGCTCCCGGACAGGGTACGGAAACACCATATATTTT.

In this sample, this clonotype turned up many times. The J gene is TRBJ2-1, the V gene TRBV27, with D hard to call. Germline V gene lookup returns CDR1 MNHEY and CDR2 SMNVEV (reference sequence). The CDR3 totals 14 residues. The V and J ends lost 8 bases and 0 bases respectively, with 11 bases between them. The CDR3 DNA sequence: TGTGCCAGCCACAGCGCAAGCTCCTACAATGAGCAGTTCTTC. It codes for CASHSASSYNEQFF.

This clonotype was picked up many times. The chain has TRBV27 and TRBJ1-3; possibly TRBD1 for D (6 bases). CDR3 length: 18 residues. From germline, CDR1 is MNHEY and CDR2 SMNVEV (reference sequence). V shed 0 bases and J shed 0 bases, with 15 bases lying between them. CDR3 region: CASSLSPPTGLSGNTIYF. CDR3 sequence (DNA): TGTGCCAGCAGTTTATCGCCCCCGACAGGACTCTCTGGAAACACCATATATTTT.

This clonotype has more than one count but fewer than ten. The chain links TRBV12-3 or TRBV12-4 to TRBJ1-1, with D tentatively TRBD1 (6 bases). With 6 bases removed from V and 4 bases from J, the gap between germline ends came to 12 bases. The CDR3 runs to 13 residues. CDR3 sequence reads: CASRPQGSTEAFF. The CDR3 bases are TGTGCCAGCAGGCCCCAGGGGAGCACTGAAGCTTTCTTT.

The gene calls are TRBV29-1 and TRBJ1-1; TRBD1 matches at 9 bases. The germline CDR1 and CDR2 sequences are SQVTM and ANQGSEA. V shed 7 bases and J 4 bases; nucleotides not matched to a gene: 7. The CDR3 length is 13 residues. CDR3 in amino acids: CSAGDRVSTEAFF. The CDR3 nucleotides read TGCAGCGCCGGGGACAGGGTAAGCACTGAAGCTTTCTTT. Full variable domain (remainder filled in from reference TRBV29-1 and TRBJ1-1): SAVISQKPSRDICQRGTSLTIQCQVDSQVTMMFWYRQQPGQSLTLIATANQGSEATYESGFVIDKFPISRPNLTFSTLTVSNMSPEDSSIYLCSAGDRVSTEAFFGQGTRLTVV.

The V call is TRBV11-2, the J call TRBJ2-6, with 10 bases lining up with TRBD1. CDR3 length: 19 amino acids. From germline, CDR1 is SGHAT and CDR2 FQNNGV. The ends lost 0 bases at V and 0 bases at J; junction bases unmatched: 5. CDR3 nucleotides: TGTGCCAGCAGCTTAGACGGGACAGGGGCCTCCTCTGGGGCCAACGTCCTGACTTTC. Its protein product is CASSLDGTGASSGANVLTF.

V usage is TRBV19 and J usage is TRBJ2-3; 9 bases are a match to TRBD1. The V and J ends lost 7 bases and 4 bases, in that order; junction bases with no gene match: 9. CDR1 is LNHDA and CDR2 is SQIVND in the germline V gene (reference sequence). CDR3 length: 15 amino acids. The CDR3 region is CASTKRQGGADTQYF. CDR3 DNA: TGTGCCAGTACGAAAAGACAGGGGGGCGCAGATACGCAGTATTTT.

This clonotype appeared many times. The chain has TRBV20-1 and TRBJ2-5; D may be TRBD2 (7 bases). Germline V CDR1 and CDR2: DFQATT, SNEGSKA (reference sequence). Trimming took 1 base from V and 4 from J, leaving 16 bases between them. The CDR3 length is 15 residues. Here the CDR3 reads CSARGSRGGGETQYF. CDR3 sequence (DNA): TGCAGTGCTAGAGGATCCAGGGGAGGGGGAGAGACCCAGTACTTC.

This clonotype was counted at least ten times. V and J are TRBV6-1 and TRBJ1-5, with D tentatively TRBD1 (5 bases). The CDR3 extends over 16 amino acids. V dropped 6 bases and J dropped 0 bases, with 15 bases sitting between them. From germline, CDR1 is MNHNS and CDR2 SASEGT. The CDR3 protein is CASRPTAYLSNQPQHF. The CDR3 nucleotides are TGTGCCAGCAGACCGACAGCCTACCTTAGCAATCAGCCCCAGCATTTT.

The J gene is TRBJ2-1, the V gene TRBV25-1, with 10 bases identical to TRBD2. The V gene end was trimmed by 4 bases and the J gene end by 8 bases; junction bases not matched to a gene: 14. This CDR3 is built from 17 residues. Looked up from germline, CDR1 is MGHDK and CDR2 is SYGVNS. The CDR3 bases are TGTGCCAGCAGTGGAGATCGGGTGGCTAGCGGGAGAGATGAGCAGTTCTTC. It yields the protein CASSGDRVASGRDEQFF.

The CDR3 bases are TGCGCCAGCAGCCCGGATAGCGGGAGGCCCTCCTACGAGCAGTACTTC. It codes for CASSPDSGRPSYEQYF. This chain links TRBV4-3 with TRBJ2-7; 10 bases fit TRBD2. J lost 0 bases, V lost 4 bases, and 6 bases had no gene match. This CDR3 is 16 amino acids long. CDR1 is LGHNA and CDR2 is YSLEER in the germline V gene.

The CDR3 reads CASSYSDQDYTGTDTQYF. In nucleotides, the CDR3 is TGTGCCAGCAGTTACTCGGACCAGGACTACACTGGCACAGATACGCAGTATTTT. The J gene is TRBJ2-3, the V gene TRBV6-5, with D tentatively TRBD2 (6 bases). Trimming left V 0 bases short and J 1 base short, with 17 bases between. Germline V lookup: CDR1 MNHEY, CDR2 SVGAGI. This CDR3 is built from 18 residues.